A few counts support the clone carrying this TCR beta chain. Its antigen is unidentified. This specimen belongs to a study of beta chain features in type 1 diabetes. Whole-study findings and limits: A closer apparent resemblance between naive, central memory and Treg TCRB repertoires was seen in patients than in healthy donors. More deletions and fewer insertions at VDJ junctions were found in patients with type 1 diabetes.

Losses at the gene ends were 5 bases for V and 8 bases for J; bases not matched to a gene: 9. Germline V lookup: CDR1 SGHTA, CDR2 FQGNSA. The CDR3 sequence is 14 residues long. Expressed TCRB transcripts were sequenced after all isolated RNA was converted to cDNA. Libraries were prepared by immunoSEQ multiplex PCR; TCRdb keeps only in-frame clonotypes and omits some of them. The sample has under 950,000 clones; 15% to 20% are singletons. One heparinised blood draw, averaging roughly 120 mL, came from each donor. The material sequenced was naive CD4+ T cells from blood. This TCR was sampled from a young woman in good health. J is TRBJ2-3 and V is TRBV7-2; 8 bases align to TRBD1. The CDR3 coding sequence is TGTGCCAGCAGCGCAAGCAGGGGGCGGCGTACGCAGTATTTT. Residues: CASSASRGRRTQYF.